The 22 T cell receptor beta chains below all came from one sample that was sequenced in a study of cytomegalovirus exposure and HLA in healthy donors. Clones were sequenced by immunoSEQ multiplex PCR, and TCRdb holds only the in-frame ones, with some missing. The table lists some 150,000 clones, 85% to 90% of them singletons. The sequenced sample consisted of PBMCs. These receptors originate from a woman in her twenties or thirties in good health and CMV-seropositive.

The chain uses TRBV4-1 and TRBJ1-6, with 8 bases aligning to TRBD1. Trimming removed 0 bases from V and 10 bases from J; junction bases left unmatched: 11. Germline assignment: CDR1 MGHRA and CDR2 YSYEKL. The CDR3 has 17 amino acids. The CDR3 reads CASSQDLGQGPSSPLHF. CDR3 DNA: TGCGCCAGCAGCCAAGATCTCGGACAGGGTCCATCATCACCCCTCCACTTT.

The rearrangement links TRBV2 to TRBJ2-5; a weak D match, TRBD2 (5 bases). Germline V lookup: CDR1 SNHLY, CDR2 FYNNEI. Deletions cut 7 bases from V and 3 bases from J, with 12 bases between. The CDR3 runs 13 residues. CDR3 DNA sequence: TGTGCCAGCAACATAGGGAGAGAAGAGACCCAGTACTTC. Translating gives CASNIGREETQYF. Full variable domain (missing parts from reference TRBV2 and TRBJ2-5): EPEVTQTPSHQVTQMGQEVILRCVPISNHLYFYWYRQILGQKVEFLVSFYNNEISEKSEIFDDQFSVERPDGSNFTLKIRSTKLEDSAMYFCASNIGREETQYFGPGTRLLVL.

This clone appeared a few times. The CDR3 loop is CASSPILAGGSTDTQYF. The CDR3, as DNA: TGTGCCAGCAGCCCGATCCTAGCGGGGGGGAGCACAGATACGCAGTATTTT. This chain connects TRBV4-2 to TRBJ2-3; 12 bases map to TRBD2. Germline V lookup: CDR1 LGHNA, CDR2 YNFKEQ. V lost 4 bases and J lost 0; bases outside the gene matches: 5. The CDR3 length is 17 residues.

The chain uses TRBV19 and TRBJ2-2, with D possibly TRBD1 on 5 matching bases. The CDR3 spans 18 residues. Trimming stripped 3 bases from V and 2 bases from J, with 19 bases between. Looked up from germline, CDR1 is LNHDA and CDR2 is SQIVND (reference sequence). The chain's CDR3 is CASSMGRPGWVNTGELFF. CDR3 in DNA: TGTGCCAGTAGTATGGGGCGACCAGGGTGGGTAAACACCGGGGAGCTGTTTTTT. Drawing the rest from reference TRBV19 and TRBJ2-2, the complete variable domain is DGGITQSPKYLFRKEGQNVTLSCEQNLNHDAMYWYRQDPGQGLRLIYYSQIVNDFQKGDIAEGYSVSREKKESFPLTVTSAQKNPTAFYLCASSMGRPGWVNTGELFFGEGSRLTVL.

CDR3 protein: CASPPTLPTGSSEQYF. The CDR3 region has the DNA TGTGCCAGCCCCCCCACCTTACCTACAGGGTCTAGCGAGCAGTACTTC. This sequence joins TRBV28 and TRBJ2-7; D is possibly TRBD1 (6 bases). This CDR3 has 16 amino acids. Germline V CDR1 and CDR2: MDHEN, SYDVKM. V lost 8 bases, J lost 6 bases, and 26 bases lay in between.

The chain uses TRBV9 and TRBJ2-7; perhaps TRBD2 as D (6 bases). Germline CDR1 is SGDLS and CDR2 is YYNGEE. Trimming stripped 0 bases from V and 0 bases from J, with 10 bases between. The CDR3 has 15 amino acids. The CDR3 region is CASSVGGASSYEQYF. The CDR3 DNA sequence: TGTGCCAGCAGCGTAGGCGGGGCGAGCTCCTACGAGCAGTACTTC. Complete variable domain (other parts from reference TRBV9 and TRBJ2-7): DSGVTQTPKHLITATGQRVTLRCSPRSGDLSVYWYQQSLDQGLQFLIQYYNGEERAKGNILERFSAQQFPDLHSELNLSSLELGDSALYFCASSVGGASSYEQYFGPGTRLTVT.

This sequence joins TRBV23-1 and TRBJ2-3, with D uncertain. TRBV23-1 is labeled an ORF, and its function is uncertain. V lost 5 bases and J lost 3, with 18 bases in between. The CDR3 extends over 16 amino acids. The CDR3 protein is CASSGPTRIRTDTQYF. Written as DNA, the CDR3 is TGCGCCAGCAGTGGCCCGACAAGAATACGGACAGATACGCAGTATTTT.

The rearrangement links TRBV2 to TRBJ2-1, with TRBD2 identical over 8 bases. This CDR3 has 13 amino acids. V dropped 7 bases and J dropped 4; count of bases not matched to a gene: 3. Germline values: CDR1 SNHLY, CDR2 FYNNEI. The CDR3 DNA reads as TGTGCCAGCAATGGCGGGGGGTACAATGAGCAGTTCTTC. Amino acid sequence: CASNGGGYNEQFF.

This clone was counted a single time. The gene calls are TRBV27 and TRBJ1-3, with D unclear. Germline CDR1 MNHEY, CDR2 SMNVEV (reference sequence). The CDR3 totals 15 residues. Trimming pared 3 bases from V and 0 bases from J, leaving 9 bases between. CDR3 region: CASSLSPISGNTIYF. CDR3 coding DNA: TGTGCCAGCAGTTTGAGTCCGATCTCTGGAAACACCATATATTTT.

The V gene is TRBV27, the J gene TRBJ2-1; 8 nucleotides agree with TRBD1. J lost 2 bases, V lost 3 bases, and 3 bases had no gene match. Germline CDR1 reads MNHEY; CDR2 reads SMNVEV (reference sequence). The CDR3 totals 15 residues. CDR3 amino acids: CASSFGQGTYNEQFF. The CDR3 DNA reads TGTGCCAGCAGTTTTGGACAGGGAACCTACAATGAGCAGTTCTTC.

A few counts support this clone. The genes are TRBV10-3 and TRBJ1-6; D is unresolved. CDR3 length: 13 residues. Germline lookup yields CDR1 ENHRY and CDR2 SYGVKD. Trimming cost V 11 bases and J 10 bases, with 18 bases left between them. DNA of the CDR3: TGTGCCTCGTCACAGAACTTAGGCTCACCCCTCCACTTT. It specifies CASSQNLGSPLHF.

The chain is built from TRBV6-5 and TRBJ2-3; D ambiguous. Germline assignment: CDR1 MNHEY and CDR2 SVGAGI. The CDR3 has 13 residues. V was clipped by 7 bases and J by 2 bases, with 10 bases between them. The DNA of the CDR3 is TGTGCCAGCACGCGTTTGTCCACAGATACGCAGTATTTT. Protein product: CASTRLSTDTQYF.

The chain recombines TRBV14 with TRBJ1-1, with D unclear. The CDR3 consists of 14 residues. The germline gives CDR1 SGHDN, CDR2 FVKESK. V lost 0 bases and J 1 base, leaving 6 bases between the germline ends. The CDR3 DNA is TGTGCCAGCAGCCAAGACACTTGGAACACTGAAGCTTTCTTT. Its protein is CASSQDTWNTEAFF.

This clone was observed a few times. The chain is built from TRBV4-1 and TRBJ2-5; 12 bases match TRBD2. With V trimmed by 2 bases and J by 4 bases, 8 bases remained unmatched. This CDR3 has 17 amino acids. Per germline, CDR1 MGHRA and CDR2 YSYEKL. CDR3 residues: CASSQIGLAGKRETQYF. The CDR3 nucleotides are TGCGCCAGCAGCCAAATTGGACTAGCGGGGAAGAGAGAGACCCAGTACTTC.

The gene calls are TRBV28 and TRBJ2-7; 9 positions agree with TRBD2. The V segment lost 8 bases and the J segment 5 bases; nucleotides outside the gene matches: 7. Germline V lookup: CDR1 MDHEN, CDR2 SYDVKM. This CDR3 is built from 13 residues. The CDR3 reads CASGSGSLNEQYF. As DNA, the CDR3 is TGTGCCAGCGGTAGCGGGAGTCTCAACGAGCAGTACTTC.

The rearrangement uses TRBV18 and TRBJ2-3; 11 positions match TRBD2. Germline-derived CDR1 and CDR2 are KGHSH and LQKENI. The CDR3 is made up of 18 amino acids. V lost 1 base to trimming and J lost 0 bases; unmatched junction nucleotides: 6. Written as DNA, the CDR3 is TGTGCCAGCTCACCACTAGCGGGGGGGGCCGGGAGCACAGATACGCAGTATTTT. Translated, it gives CASSPLAGGAGSTDTQYF.

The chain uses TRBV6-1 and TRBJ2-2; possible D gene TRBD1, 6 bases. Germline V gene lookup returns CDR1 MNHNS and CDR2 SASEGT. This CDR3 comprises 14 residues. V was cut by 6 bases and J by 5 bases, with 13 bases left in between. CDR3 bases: TGTGCCAGCAGCACAGGGATGGGGACCGGGGAGCTGTTTTTT. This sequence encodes CASSTGMGTGELFF.

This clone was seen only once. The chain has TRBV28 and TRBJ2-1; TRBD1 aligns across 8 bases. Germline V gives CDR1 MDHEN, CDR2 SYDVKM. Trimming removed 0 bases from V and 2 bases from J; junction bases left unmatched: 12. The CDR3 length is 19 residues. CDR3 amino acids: CASSLWVSPRTGTYNEQFF. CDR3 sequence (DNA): TGTGCCAGCAGTTTATGGGTGTCCCCCCGGACAGGGACCTACAATGAGCAGTTCTTC.

Here the CDR3 reads CASSGYRASDTEAFF. The DNA of the CDR3 is TGTGCCAGCAGTGGATACAGGGCATCGGACACTGAAGCTTTCTTT. The V call is TRBV25-1, the J call TRBJ1-1, with a weak D call TRBD1 (6 bases). Germline values: CDR1 MGHDK, CDR2 SYGVNS. This CDR3 is built from 15 residues. The V end was cut by 4 bases, the J end by 3 bases, with 15 bases between.

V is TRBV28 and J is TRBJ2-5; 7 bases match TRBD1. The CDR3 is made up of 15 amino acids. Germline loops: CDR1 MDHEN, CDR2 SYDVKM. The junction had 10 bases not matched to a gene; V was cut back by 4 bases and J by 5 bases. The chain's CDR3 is CASSSPNRGWETQYF. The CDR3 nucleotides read TGTGCCAGCAGTTCCCCAAACAGGGGTTGGGAGACCCAGTACTTC.

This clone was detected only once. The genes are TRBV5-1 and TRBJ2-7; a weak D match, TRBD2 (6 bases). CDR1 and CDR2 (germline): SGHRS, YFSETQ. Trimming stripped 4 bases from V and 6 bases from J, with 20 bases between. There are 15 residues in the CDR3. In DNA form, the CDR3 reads TGCGCCAGCAGCCTAACCATGGGGGGAATCTCCGAGCAGTACTTC. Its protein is CASSLTMGGISEQYF.

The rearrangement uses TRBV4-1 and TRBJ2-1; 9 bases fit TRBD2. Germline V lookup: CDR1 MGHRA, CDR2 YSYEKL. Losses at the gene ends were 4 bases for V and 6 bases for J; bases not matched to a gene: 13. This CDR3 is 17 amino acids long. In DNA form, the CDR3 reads TGCGCCAGCAGCCCTTTGTTTGGGGCTAGCGGGACCAATGAGCAGTTCTTC. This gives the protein CASSPLFGASGTNEQFF.